What follows is one TCR beta chain and its context. TCRdb reanalysed the 5' RACE reads using MiXCR and keeps one entry per CDR3 protein. The data show just over 450,000 distinct CDR3 sequences, with about 14% seen just once and around 0.52% held by the top ten. These data belong to a study of identical twins. Germline values: CDR1 DFQATT, CDR2 SNEGSKA (reference sequence). This CDR3 is 12 amino acids long. V was shortened by 5 bases and J by 6 bases, with 11 bases between the two germline ends. Among all donors, each was a healthy Caucasian. This sample was shared with a second study, whose subject was yellow fever vaccine responses in identical twins.

The sequence derives from a woman between 18 and 30 years old in good health. The chain recombines TRBV20-1 with TRBJ2-1; D assignment may be TRBD1 or TRBD2 (6 bases each). The specimen was CD4+ T cells sorted from blood. The CDR3 coding sequence is TGCAGTGCTCCTCGGGGGCTCAATGAGCAGTTCTTC. Amino acids: CSAPRGLNEQFF.